The 30 T cell receptor beta chains reported below all come from one sample, sequenced in a study of blood T cell repertoires in COVID-19. Sequenced by immunoSEQ multiplex PCR; TCRdb stores in-frame clones only, minus some. The table has 90,000 or so clones, 89% seen once. The sequenced material came from peripheral blood. The receptors come from a man aged 60 to 69 with COVID-19, enrolled during active disease.

The V gene is TRBV19, the J gene TRBJ1-1; D is perhaps TRBD1 (6 bases). Trimming took off 0 bases at V and 0 bases at J, with 11 bases between the two ends. Germline V CDR1 and CDR2: LNHDA, SQIVND (reference sequence). The CDR3 is 16 amino acids. CDR3 region: CASSIDLQGMNTEAFF. The DNA for the CDR3 is TGTGCCAGTAGTATAGATCTACAGGGAATGAACACTGAAGCTTTCTTT.

The V and J genes are TRBV28 and TRBJ1-1; a possible D gene is TRBD1 (5 bases). Trimming removed 7 bases at V and 4 bases at J, with 16 bases between. CDR1 and CDR2 from the germline V gene are MDHEN and SYDVKM. The CDR3 loop spans 14 amino acids. CDR3 in amino acids: CASTFPGEGTEAFF. CDR3 coding DNA: TGTGCCAGCACGTTCCCGGGGGAGGGCACTGAAGCTTTCTTT.

The rearrangement uses TRBV11-2 and TRBJ1-3, with a possible D match to TRBD1 (6 bases). V lost 5 bases and J lost 5, with 10 bases in between. The germline V gene has CDR1 SGHAT and CDR2 FQNNGV. CDR3 size: 13 residues. CDR3 coding DNA: TGTGCCAGCAGCGGACAGTTTCGAAACACCATATATTTT. It is translated as CASSGQFRNTIYF.

This sequence joins TRBV6-2 or TRBV6-3 and TRBJ2-5; 7 nucleotides agree with TRBD2. Germline V gives CDR1 MNHEY, CDR2 SVGEGT. With 2 bases clipped from V and 5 bases from J, the junction kept 2 bases outside the gene matches. CDR3 size: 13 residues. CDR3 nucleotide sequence: TGTGCCAGCAGTTACGGGGGAGGGGAGACCCAGTACTTC. Translation gives CASSYGGGETQYF.

This clone was counted a few times. V and J are TRBV7-8 and TRBJ2-5; 10 bases fit TRBD2. Unmatched junction bases numbered 5, after V lost 0 bases and J lost 4 bases. The CDR3 extends over 16 amino acids. Germline loops: CDR1 SGHVS, CDR2 FQNEAQ. The CDR3 loop reads CASSLAQAGGPETQYF. As DNA, the CDR3 is TGTGCCAGCAGCTTAGCACAAGCGGGAGGGCCAGAGACCCAGTACTTC.

The rearrangement uses TRBV9 and TRBJ2-1, with no clear D. V was trimmed by 1 base and J by 5 bases, leaving 13 bases between them. The CDR3 contains 15 residues. Germline V gene lookup returns CDR1 SGDLS and CDR2 YYNGEE. CDR3 amino acids: CASSVSQRSDNEQFF. For the CDR3, the DNA is TGTGCCAGCAGCGTAAGCCAACGATCCGACAATGAGCAGTTCTTC.

The chain links TRBV5-4 to TRBJ2-7; TRBD2 might be the D (6 bases). The CDR3 has 14 amino acids. The germline V and J ends were trimmed by 4 bases and 1 base, with 12 bases remaining between them. CDR1 is SGHNT, CDR2 YYREEE, per germline (reference sequence). The CDR3 sequence: CASSPRRDSYEQYF. For the CDR3, the DNA is TGTGCCAGCAGCCCCAGGCGGGATTCCTACGAGCAGTACTTC. Variable domain in full (rest from reference TRBV5-4 and TRBJ2-7): ETGVTQSPTHLIKTRGQQVTLRCSSQSGHNTVSWYQQALGQGPQFIFQYYREEENGRGNFPPRFSGLQFPNYSSELNVNALELDDSALYLCASSPRRDSYEQYFGPGTRLTVT.

Here the CDR3 reads CASSLNAPSVEQFF. The CDR3 nucleotides are TGTGCCAGCAGCTTAAACGCCCCTTCGGTTGAGCAGTTCTTC. This sequence joins TRBV7-3 and TRBJ2-1; D unclear. The CDR3 sequence is 14 residues long. Germline V gene sequence: CDR1 SGHTA, CDR2 FQGTGA. Trimming removed 1 base at V and 9 bases at J, with 13 bases between. The variable domain in full, with the rest retrieved from reference TRBV7-3 and TRBJ2-1, is GAGVSQTPSNKVTEKGKYVELRCDPISGHTALYWYRQSLGQGPEFLIYFQGTGAADDSGLPNDRFFAVRPEGSVSTLKIQRTERGDSAVYLCASSLNAPSVEQFFGPGTRLTVL.

This chain links TRBV5-1 with TRBJ2-2; 9 bases agree with TRBD1. V shed 2 bases and J 7 bases; nucleotides not matched to a gene: 6. CDR1 is SGHRS, CDR2 YFSETQ, per germline. This CDR3 comprises 15 residues. The CDR3 is CASSFAQGAGGELFF. The CDR3 nucleotides read TGCGCCAGCAGCTTCGCACAGGGGGCCGGCGGGGAGCTGTTTTTT. The variable domain in full, with the rest retrieved from reference TRBV5-1 and TRBJ2-2, is KAGVTQTPRYLIKTRGQQVTLSCSPISGHRSVSWYQQTPGQGLQFLFEYFSETQRNKGNFPGRFSGRQFSNSRSEMNVSTLELGDSALYLCASSFAQGAGGELFFGEGSRLTVL.

The rearrangement links TRBV4-1 to TRBJ1-2; D unresolved. Trimming shortened V by 0 bases and J by 2 bases, and 10 bases separated the two germline ends. The CDR3 sequence is 15 residues long. Germline CDR1 is MGHRA and CDR2 is YSYEKL. The CDR3 DNA reads as TGCGCCAGCAGCCAAGATCTTAACAGCAACTATGGCTACACCTTC. It is translated as CASSQDLNSNYGYTF.

The CDR3 loop reads CASSQGGTDYEQYF. For the CDR3, the DNA is TGTGCCAGCAGTCAGGGAGGAACAGACTACGAGCAGTACTTC. This chain connects TRBV6-5 to TRBJ2-7; D is possibly TRBD2 (6 bases). Germline CDR1 MNHEY, CDR2 SVGAGI. V was cut by 5 bases and J by 3 bases, with 14 bases left in between. CDR3 length: 14 residues.

The J gene is TRBJ2-1, the V gene TRBV5-4, with 10 bases identical to TRBD2. Germline CDR1 SGHNT, CDR2 YYREEE (reference sequence). V was pared by 4 bases and J by 9 bases, with 10 bases of the junction left unmatched. CDR3 length equals 15 residues. CDR3: CASSVDLAGVGEQFF. The CDR3 nucleotides are TGTGCCAGCAGCGTAGATCTAGCGGGAGTAGGTGAGCAGTTCTTC.

V and J are TRBV9 and TRBJ2-3, with 7 bases matching TRBD2. V dropped 3 bases and J dropped 4; count of bases not matched to a gene: 5. The CDR3 runs 14 residues. Germline values: CDR1 SGDLS, CDR2 YYNGEE. The CDR3 loop is CASSDTSVADTQYF. The CDR3 DNA sequence: TGTGCCAGCAGCGATACTAGCGTGGCAGATACGCAGTATTTT.

The rearrangement uses TRBV27 and TRBJ2-1; 11 nucleotides match TRBD2. Germline V gives CDR1 MNHEY, CDR2 SMNVEV (reference sequence). V was clipped by 7 bases and J by 3 bases; unmatched bases: 5. The CDR3 is 15 amino acids. The CDR3 loop reads CASKFGTSGYNEQFF. As DNA, the CDR3 is TGTGCCAGCAAATTTGGGACTAGCGGCTACAATGAGCAGTTCTTC.

This chain joins TRBV5-4 and TRBJ2-5, with D possibly TRBD1 on 6 matching bases. There are 14 residues in the CDR3. CDR1 is SGHNT, CDR2 YYREEE, per germline (reference sequence). V was pared by 5 bases and J by 5 bases, with 16 bases between. This chain's CDR3 is CASSPTGSLETQYF. The CDR3 region has the DNA TGTGCCAGCAGTCCAACAGGGAGTTTGGAGACCCAGTACTTC.

The chain joins TRBV3-1 (or the pseudogene TRBV3-2) to TRBJ1-1, with TRBD1 as a possible D gene (5 bases). V lost 4 bases to trimming and J lost 1 base, with 13 bases between them. The germline CDR1 and CDR2 sequences are LGHDT and YNNKEL (reference sequence). The CDR3 sequence is 15 residues long. The DNA for the CDR3 is TGTGCCAGCAGCCGATTGGGCAGGGAGAACACTGAAGCTTTCTTT. Protein: CASSRLGRENTEAFF.

The genes are TRBV15 and TRBJ1-5; D not certain. This CDR3 contains 15 residues. The germline V and J ends were trimmed by 1 base and 3 bases, with 10 bases remaining between them. Per germline, CDR1 LNHNV and CDR2 YYDKDF (reference sequence). The CDR3 loop is CATSRGGGPNQPQHF. CDR3 nucleotide sequence: TGTGCCACCAGCAGAGGGGGAGGCCCCAATCAGCCCCAGCATTTT.

The chain couples TRBV6-1 to TRBJ1-5; D unresolved. This CDR3 has 13 amino acids. V lost 1 base and J 8 bases, leaving 9 bases between the germline ends. The germline gives CDR1 MNHNS, CDR2 SASEGT. The chain's CDR3 is CASSEERREPQHF. In DNA form, the CDR3 reads TGTGCCAGCAGTGAAGAACGGAGGGAGCCCCAGCATTTT.

This clone was counted between two and nine times. The chain uses TRBV5-4 and TRBJ2-2, with a possible D match to TRBD2 (6 bases). Per germline, CDR1 SGHNT and CDR2 YYREEE (reference sequence). The ends were cut back, 1 base at V and 2 bases at J, with 9 bases in the middle. The CDR3 covers 15 residues. The CDR3 is CASSLQGLNTGELFF. The DNA for the CDR3 is TGTGCCAGCAGCTTGCAGGGACTCAACACCGGGGAGCTGTTTTTT.

This clone was detected a few times. The rearrangement joins TRBV19 to TRBJ2-5, with TRBD1 as a possible D gene (5 bases). CDR1 is LNHDA and CDR2 is SQIVND in the germline V gene (reference sequence). The CDR3 consists of 15 residues. Trimming stripped 3 bases from V and 2 bases from J, with 13 bases between. CDR3 bases: TGTGCCAGTAGTATGGGGCAGGACACTCAAGAGACCCAGTACTTC. This gives the protein CASSMGQDTQETQYF.

V usage is TRBV15 and J usage is TRBJ2-1; 10 nucleotides agree with TRBD2. The CDR3 is 16 residues long. Germline CDR1 LNHNV, CDR2 YYDKDF (reference sequence). V trimming: 2 bases; J trimming: 5 bases; junction bases outside the gene matches: 6. The CDR3 sequence is CATSRPSGRNNNEQFF. For the CDR3, the DNA is TGTGCCACCAGCAGACCTAGCGGGAGAAATAACAATGAGCAGTTCTTC.

The V and J genes are TRBV18 and TRBJ1-5; tentatively, D is TRBD1 (5 bases). In germline, CDR1 is KGHSH, CDR2 LQKENI. The ends were cut back, 6 bases at V and 5 bases at J, with 14 bases in the middle. This CDR3 region has 14 residues. CDR3 nucleotide sequence: TGTGCCAGCTCCCCGGGACTAGGGGATCAGCCCCAGCATTTT. Its protein product is CASSPGLGDQPQHF.

This clone occurred a few times. This chain links TRBV9 with TRBJ1-4; D might be TRBD1 (6 bases). Germline V CDR1 and CDR2: SGDLS, YYNGEE. With 4 bases removed from V and 3 bases from J, the gap between germline ends came to 19 bases. The CDR3 covers 17 residues. The CDR3 spells CASSPRGGRAANEKLFF. In DNA, the CDR3 is TGTGCCAGCAGCCCTCGGGGGGGGCGTGCAGCTAATGAAAAACTGTTTTTT.

CDR3 loop: CAIRVGTETDTQYF. CDR3 in DNA: TGTGCCATCAGGGTTGGGACAGAGACAGATACGCAGTATTTT. The gene calls are TRBV10-3 and TRBJ2-3; 7 bases are shared with TRBD1. The CDR3 runs 14 residues. V was pared by 6 bases and J by 3 bases, with 6 bases of the junction left unmatched. From germline, CDR1 is ENHRY and CDR2 SYGVKD.

The rearrangement links TRBV7-9 to TRBJ2-3, with D uncertain. CDR1 is SEHNR and CDR2 is FQNEAQ in the germline V gene (reference sequence). With 1 base removed from V and 0 bases from J, the gap between germline ends came to 5 bases. The CDR3 spans 14 residues. CDR3 residues: CASSLEQSTDTQYF. The CDR3 DNA follows: TGTGCCAGCAGCTTAGAACAGAGCACAGATACGCAGTATTTT.

There are a few counts of this clone. This sequence joins TRBV6-5 and TRBJ1-5; the D gene is possibly TRBD1 (5 bases). The CDR3 contains 14 residues. Trimming took off 4 bases at V and 2 bases at J, with 9 bases between the two ends. The germline CDR1 and CDR2 sequences are MNHEY and SVGAGI. CDR3 in amino acids: CASSSQGGNQPQHF. The CDR3 coding sequence is TGTGCCAGCAGTTCCCAGGGCGGCAATCAGCCCCAGCATTTT.

This clone was seen a single time. This chain links TRBV3-1 (or the pseudogene TRBV3-2) with TRBJ2-7, with 15 nucleotides matching TRBD2. The CDR3 contains 16 residues. Per the germline V gene, CDR1 is LGHDT and CDR2 is YNNKEL (reference sequence). J lost 4 bases, V lost 4 bases, and 5 bases had no gene match. CDR3 DNA: TGTGCCAGCAGCCGGGGACTAGCGGGAGGAGAGTACGAGCAGTACTTC. Protein product: CASSRGLAGGEYEQYF.

V is TRBV12-5 and J is TRBJ2-7, with 13 positions matching TRBD2. The CDR3 totals 15 residues. CDR1 is LGHNT and CDR2 is FRNRAP in the germline V gene. After removal of 6 bases from V and 3 bases from J, the junction contained 5 bases not matched to a gene. In DNA, the CDR3 is TGTGCTAGTGGACCTAGGACTAGCGGGAGCTACGAGCAGTACTTC. Residues: CASGPRTSGSYEQYF.

V is TRBV28 and J is TRBJ2-3; D not resolved. This CDR3 comprises 12 residues. The ends were cut back, 5 bases at V and 6 bases at J, with 9 bases in the middle. The germline CDR1 and CDR2 sequences are MDHEN and SYDVKM. The CDR3 bases are TGTGCCAGCAGTCCCCCCGAGGATACGCAGTATTTT. It specifies CASSPPEDTQYF.

The gene calls are TRBV10-1 and TRBJ2-1; 11 positions match TRBD2. J gave up 8 bases and V 2 bases, and 5 bases lay outside the gene matches. From germline, CDR1 is WNHNN and CDR2 SYGVQD (reference sequence). The CDR3 extends over 15 amino acids. The CDR3 protein is CASSEATSGRDEQFF. Here the CDR3 DNA reads TGCGCCAGCAGTGAGGCAACTAGCGGGAGAGATGAGCAGTTCTTC.